One and the same sample provided the 11 T cell receptor beta chains below, sequenced in a study of blood T cell repertoires in COVID-19. The table came from immunoSEQ multiplex PCR; TCRdb's copy has only in-frame clones and leaves some out. The profile covers about 120,000 clones, with 87% appearing a single time and just under 30% taken by the ten largest. Specimen: peripheral blood. These receptors all come from a woman in her 70s with acute or convalescent COVID-19.

The rearrangement uses TRBV3-1 (or the pseudogene TRBV3-2) and TRBJ1-2, with TRBD1 matching 9 bases. Trimming took 1 base from V and 7 from J; bases not matched to a gene: 7. The CDR3 sequence is 15 residues long. CDR1 is LGHDT and CDR2 is YNNKEL in the germline V gene (reference sequence). The CDR3 DNA reads TGTGCCAGCAGCCAAGGCGACAGGGGGGAGGTTGGCTACACCTTC. Its protein product is CASSQGDRGEVGYTF.

The chain combines TRBV24-1 with TRBJ1-1; 9 bases map to TRBD1. Per the germline V gene, CDR1 is KGHDR and CDR2 is SFDVKD. V shed 4 bases, J shed 6 bases, and the junction held 14 bases outside the gene matches. The CDR3 is made up of 17 amino acids. The CDR3 region is CATSDRDGTGSRAEAFF. The CDR3 region has the DNA TGTGCCACCAGTGACCGAGACGGGACAGGGTCAAGGGCTGAAGCTTTCTTT.

V usage is TRBV5-4 and J usage is TRBJ1-2, with 7 positions matching TRBD1. The CDR3 covers 13 residues. V lost 3 bases to trimming and J lost 6 bases; unmatched junction nucleotides: 5. Germline CDR1 is SGHNT and CDR2 is YYREEE (reference sequence). CDR3 protein: CASSSLGGNGYTF. CDR3 DNA: TGTGCCAGCAGCTCTCTAGGGGGCAATGGCTACACCTTC.

The chain links TRBV28 to TRBJ1-2, with a tentative D call TRBD1 (5 bases). Trimming cost V 2 bases and J 4 bases, with 11 bases left between them. The CDR3 extends over 14 amino acids. CDR1 and CDR2 (germline): MDHEN, SYDVKM. The CDR3 here is CASSLEQDGYGYTF. DNA of the CDR3: TGTGCCAGCAGTTTAGAACAGGACGGCTATGGCTACACCTTC.

This clone was detected a few times. The rearrangement joins TRBV28 to TRBJ1-1; D uncertain. V was shortened by 6 bases and J by 6 bases, with 17 bases between the two germline ends. This CDR3 is built from 14 residues. Germline values: CDR1 MDHEN, CDR2 SYDVKM. CDR3 DNA: TGTGCCAGCAGCCGACCGGGAGATGTCCCTGAAGCTTTCTTT. Residues: CASSRPGDVPEAFF.

The chain is built from TRBV4-1 and TRBJ1-5; D unresolved. V was pared by 2 bases and J by 4 bases, with 12 bases between. In germline, CDR1 is MGHRA, CDR2 YSYEKL. The CDR3 runs 15 residues. The CDR3 region has the DNA TGCGCCAGCAGCCAACTTCTAGGAGGAAATCAGCCCCAGCATTTT. Encoded protein: CASSQLLGGNQPQHF.

This clone showed up just a few times. This rearrangement joins TRBV7-6 to TRBJ1-1; D may be TRBD1 (5 bases). This CDR3 is 15 amino acids long. V lost 4 bases to trimming and J lost 3 bases, with 15 bases between them. Germline V gene data show CDR1 as SGHVS and CDR2 as FNYEAQ. Here the CDR3 reads CASSYGGEWDTEAFF. Written as DNA, the CDR3 is TGTGCCAGCAGCTACGGGGGAGAGTGGGACACTGAAGCTTTCTTT.

The rearrangement uses TRBV18 and TRBJ1-2; no firm D call. V was pared by 3 bases and J by 4 bases, with 12 bases between. The CDR3 runs to 14 residues. The germline CDR1 and CDR2 sequences are KGHSH and LQKENI. For the CDR3, the DNA is TGTGCCAGCTCACCCGGAGATGGCAGCTATGGCTACACCTTC. This sequence encodes CASSPGDGSYGYTF.

The rearrangement joins TRBV5-1 to TRBJ2-2; D is perhaps TRBD2 (5 bases). The V gene lost 6 bases and the J gene lost 1 base, with 13 bases spanning the gap. Germline V lookup: CDR1 SGHRS, CDR2 YFSETQ. The CDR3 sequence is 15 residues long. The CDR3 DNA follows: TGCGCCAGCAACGCCGGGCGGGTGAACACCGGGGAGCTGTTTTTT. It is translated as CASNAGRVNTGELFF.

This chain joins TRBV28 and TRBJ2-7; TRBD1 is a possible D gene (5 bases). V was shortened by 4 bases and J by 2 bases, with 9 bases between the two germline ends. The CDR3 spans 13 residues. CDR1 MDHEN and CDR2 SYDVKM come from the germline V gene. CDR3 nucleotides: TGTGCCAGCAGTTCGACAGCCCCCTACGAGCAGTACTTC. Translating gives CASSSTAPYEQYF.

The V call is TRBV5-1, the J call TRBJ2-5; perhaps TRBD1 as D (6 bases). Trimming pared 4 bases from V and 2 bases from J, leaving 15 bases between. This CDR3 has 15 amino acids. Germline CDR1 and CDR2: SGHRS and YFSETQ. CDR3 nucleotide sequence: TGCGCCAGCAGCGTAACCGGGACAACACAAGAGACCCAGTACTTC. Its protein is CASSVTGTTQETQYF.